The next 10 T cell receptor beta chains were all read from a single sample in a study of cytomegalovirus exposure and HLA in healthy donors. The PCR ran on 60 Vbeta and 13 Jbeta primers. Sequencing was performed with immunoSEQ multiplex PCR; in TCRdb, only in-frame clones are kept and a portion is missing. Altogether under 200,000 clones are present, roughly four fifths being singletons, with the ten largest covering about 2.1%. The specimen was PBMCs. These receptor sequences come from a young woman in good health and CMV-seronegative.

The chain links TRBV7-9 to TRBJ2-3; D is ambiguous. V was cut by 1 base and J by 1 base, with 6 bases left in between. CDR1 and CDR2 (germline): SEHNR, FQNEAQ (reference sequence). The CDR3 contains 14 residues. CDR3 region: CASSLGAGTDTQYF. The CDR3 DNA reads TGTGCCAGCAGCTTAGGGGCAGGCACAGATACGCAGTATTTT.

In nucleotides, the CDR3 is TGTGCCAGCAGCGTGTTAGCGGGAGTGGAGGAGACCCAGTACTTC. As protein: CASSVLAGVEETQYF. The rearrangement links TRBV9 to TRBJ2-5, with 9 bases identical to TRBD2. V lost 2 bases to trimming and J lost 5 bases; unmatched junction nucleotides: 7. Germline V gene lookup returns CDR1 SGDLS and CDR2 YYNGEE. This CDR3 comprises 15 residues.

This chain uses TRBV7-8 with TRBJ1-2; D may be TRBD1 (5 bases). Trimming pared 8 bases from V and 4 bases from J, leaving 14 bases between. This CDR3 is built from 13 residues. Germline values: CDR1 SGHVS, CDR2 FQNEAQ. The CDR3, as DNA: TGTGCCAGCGGTCCAGGGTTTATCTATGGCTACACCTTC. Amino acid sequence: CASGPGFIYGYTF.

The V and J genes are TRBV19 and TRBJ2-7; TRBD1 matches 9 bases. Germline V gene lookup returns CDR1 LNHDA and CDR2 SQIVND (reference sequence). This CDR3 region has 11 residues. The CDR3 DNA is TGTGCTACGGGACAGGGCCACGAGCAGTACTTC. This gives the protein CATGQGHEQYF.

The V and J genes are TRBV2 and TRBJ1-6, with 8 bases aligning to TRBD1. Unmatched junction bases numbered 6, after V lost 2 bases and J lost 9 bases. The CDR3 is made up of 15 amino acids. Germline lookup yields CDR1 SNHLY and CDR2 FYNNEI. The CDR3 protein is CASSEYDRGGSPLHF. CDR3 in DNA: TGTGCCAGCAGTGAATATGACAGGGGAGGTTCACCCCTCCACTTT. Variable domain in full (rest from reference TRBV2 and TRBJ1-6): EPEVTQTPSHQVTQMGQEVILRCVPISNHLYFYWYRQILGQKVEFLVSFYNNEISEKSEIFDDQFSVERPDGSNFTLKIRSTKLEDSAMYFCASSEYDRGGSPLHFGNGTRLTVT.

This rearrangement joins TRBV25-1 to TRBJ1-1; D is perhaps TRBD1 (5 bases). This CDR3 is built from 15 residues. Trimming pared 1 base from V and 0 bases from J, leaving 9 bases between. Germline lookup yields CDR1 MGHDK and CDR2 SYGVNS. This chain's CDR3 is CASSEWGSLNTEAFF. The CDR3, as DNA: TGTGCCAGCAGTGAATGGGGCAGCTTGAACACTGAAGCTTTCTTT.

The V call is TRBV28, the J call TRBJ2-7, with 9 bases fitting TRBD1. The CDR3 covers 15 residues. Germline lookup yields CDR1 MDHEN and CDR2 SYDVKM. Trimming removed 6 bases from V and 2 bases from J; junction bases left unmatched: 8. The CDR3 protein is CASSSPGQGTYEQYF. CDR3 DNA: TGTGCCAGCAGCTCCCCGGGACAGGGAACCTACGAGCAGTACTTC. Full variable domain (remainder filled in from reference TRBV28 and TRBJ2-7): DVKVTQSSRYLVKRTGEKVFLECVQDMDHENMFWYRQDPGLGLRLIYFSYDVKMKEKGDIPEGYSVSREKKERFSLILESASTNQTSMYLCASSSPGQGTYEQYFGPGTRLTVT.

This chain links TRBV2 with TRBJ1-5, with a possible D match to TRBD1 (6 bases). V was clipped by 3 bases and J by 0 bases, with 9 bases between them. CDR3 length: 15 residues. Germline assignment: CDR1 SNHLY and CDR2 FYNNEI. The CDR3 DNA follows: TGTGCCAGCAGTGATTTACAGGGTAGCAATCAGCCCCAGCATTTT. Translating it yields CASSDLQGSNQPQHF.

This rearrangement joins TRBV7-8 to TRBJ2-3; no clear D gene. Trimming pared 6 bases from V and 6 bases from J, leaving 7 bases between. Germline CDR1 and CDR2: SGHVS and FQNEAQ. The length of the CDR3 is 11 residues. Here the CDR3 DNA reads TGTGCCAGCAGTCACGGGGATACGCAGTATTTT. This gives the protein CASSHGDTQYF. Full variable domain (outside the CDR3, taken from reference TRBV7-8 and TRBJ2-3): GAGVSQSPRYKVAKRGQDVALRCDPISGHVSLFWYQQALGQGPEFLTYFQNEAQLDKSGLPSDRFFAERPEGSVSTLKIQRTQQEDSAVYLCASSHGDTQYFGPGTRLTVL.

The chain couples TRBV5-1 to TRBJ1-6; 7 bases align to TRBD1. The CDR3 extends over 13 amino acids. Germline lookup yields CDR1 SGHRS and CDR2 YFSETQ. Losses at the gene ends were 4 bases for V and 6 bases for J; bases not matched to a gene: 1. The CDR3 spells CASSRQGNSPLHF. Written as DNA, the CDR3 is TGCGCCAGCAGCCGACAGGGTAATTCACCCCTCCACTTT.